This is a list of T cell receptor beta chains from one sample in a study of shared clonotypes between healthy human individuals. Generated by immunoSEQ multiplex PCR, the TCRdb table keeps only in-frame clones and is missing some. This sample has about 2.2 million clones, with just under 95% found just once. Material: naive CD8+ T cells from PBMCs. These receptors were taken from a man younger than 30 in good health. Some clones in this sample may be carry-over from other donors' samples. CDR3s include the opening cysteine and the closing phenylalanine or tryptophan. The D gene is left open where the match is weak. Clone size, where shown, is once, few, many, or a class for clones that have expanded.

TRBV28	.	TRBJ1-6	TRBD1	TGTGCCAGCAGTTTATATCGGGACAGCTTCCACTTT	CASSLYRDSFHF
TRBV13	.	TRBJ1-1	.	TGTGCCAGCAGCTTAGGGCCAGGGGCGGGGACTGAAGCTTTCTTT	CASSLGPGAGTEAFF
TRBV7-3	once	TRBJ2-1	.	TGTGCCAGCAGCTATGGGAGCTCCTACAATGAGCAGTTCTTC	CASSYGSSYNEQFF
TRBV4-1	.	TRBJ2-7	.	TGCGCCAGCAGCCAAGAGAGAGTGACCACCTACGAGCAGTACTTC	CASSQERVTTYEQYF
TRBV27	.	TRBJ2-3	TRBD2	TGTGCCAGCAGTTTCTCGGGACTAGCGGGAGCCACAGATACGCAGTATTTT	CASSFSGLAGATDTQYF
TRBV27	.	TRBJ2-7	TRBD1	TGTGCCAGCAGTTTATATTCCGGGACAGGGGCCTACGAGCAGTACTTC	CASSLYSGTGAYEQYF
TRBV9	.	TRBJ2-1	TRBD2	TGTGCCAGCAGCGTAGGCGTATGGGGAGGGGTGTACAATGAGCAGTTCTTC	CASSVGVWGGVYNEQFF
TRBV29-1	.	TRBJ2-1	.	TGCAGCGTTGAGTTGAGCAATGAGCAGTTCTTC	CSVELSNEQFF
TRBV7-9	.	TRBJ1-5	.	TGTGCCAGCAGCTTTGGGGTAGGGGCTCCCCGTAGCAATCAGCCCCAGCATTTT	CASSFGVGAPRSNQPQHF
TRBV27	.	TRBJ2-3	.	TGTGCCAGCAGAGTTCGGGAGAGATACACAGATACGCAGTATTTT	CASRVRERYTDTQYF
TRBV4-1	.	TRBJ2-3	.	TGCGCCAGCAGCCAAGAAGGCTCCGCTACAGATACGCAGTATTTT	CASSQEGSATDTQYF
TRBV4-1	.	TRBJ2-4	TRBD1	TGCGCCAGCAGCCAAGCGGGGACAGGGCGAGTTTGGGGGAGCATTCAGTACTTC	CASSQAGTGRVWGSIQYF
TRBV5-1	once	TRBJ2-1	TRBD2	TGCGCCAGCAGCTTGTCTGCTAGCGGGAAAGAGGAGCAGTTCTTC	CASSLSASGKEEQFF
TRBV19	.	TRBJ1-1	.	TGTGCCAGTAGTACCCTGTCCGTCTCTGAAGCTTTCTTT	CASSTLSVSEAFF
TRBV4-1	.	TRBJ1-3	.	TGCGCCAGCAGTTCGGGACCAAGCTCTGGAAACACCATATATTTT	CASSSGPSSGNTIYF
TRBV18	.	TRBJ2-1	TRBD2	TGTGCCAGCTCACCTCCGGGACTAGCGGGAGCATACAATGAGCAGTTCTTC	CASSPPGLAGAYNEQFF
TRBV27	.	TRBJ2-3	TRBD2	TGTGCCAGCAGTTACTTCGGGACTAGCGGGAGCCATAGCACAGATACGCAGTATTTT	CASSYFGTSGSHSTDTQYF
TRBV2	once	TRBJ2-7	.	TGTGCCAGCAGGACTCGGCGGGACGAGCAGTACTTC	CASRTRRDEQYF
TRBV9	.	TRBJ2-1	.	TGTGCCAGCAGCACCCGAACAGGGAGCTCCTACAATGAGCAGTTCTTC	CASSTRTGSSYNEQFF
TRBV7-9	.	TRBJ2-5	.	TGTGCCAGCAGCTTAAGCCTCCAAGAGACCCAGTACTTC	CASSLSLQETQYF
TRBV27	.	TRBJ2-1	TRBD2	TGTGCCAGCAGTTTAGGTTCGGGAGGGGGGAATGAGCAGTTCTTC	CASSLGSGGGNEQFF
TRBV9	.	TRBJ1-3	TRBD1	TGTGCCAGCAGCGTAGATTCACAGGGGGCTGGAAACACCATATATTTT	CASSVDSQGAGNTIYF
TRBV5-4	.	TRBJ1-3	.	TGTGCCAGCAGCTTGGGGGGGGTGCCGGTTGGAAACACCATATATTTT	CASSLGGVPVGNTIYF
TRBV6-1	.	TRBJ1-4	.	TGTGCCAGCAGTGAAGCAGGCAGGGTTAATGAAAAACTGTTTTTT	CASSEAGRVNEKLFF
TRBV5-1	.	TRBJ2-1	.	TGCGCCAGCAGCTTGGTCCCCAGTCAGCAGTTCTTC	CASSLVPSQQFF
TRBV9	.	TRBJ2-3	TRBD2	TGTGCCAGCAGCGCCCTAGCGGGGAGGGGTACAGATACGCAGTATTTT	CASSALAGRGTDTQYF
TRBV11-3	.	TRBJ2-7	.	TGTGCCAGCAGCTCTACCAGCTACGAGCAGTACTTC	CASSSTSYEQYF
TRBV11-2	once	TRBJ2-5	.	TGTGCCAGCAGCCCCGTCCCGGCGGAGACCCAGTACTTC	CASSPVPAETQYF
TRBV19	once	TRBJ1-5	.	TGTGCCAGTAGTATAATACAGCATAGCAATCAGCCCCAGCATTTT	CASSIIQHSNQPQHF
TRBV10-3	.	TRBJ1-1	.	TGTGCCATCAGTGAAAACCAAGCAGGGGACACTGAAGCTTTCTTT	CAISENQAGDTEAFF
TRBV4-1	.	TRBJ1-5	TRBD1	TGCGCCAGCAGCCCTACCGGGACAGAGAATCAGCCCCAGCATTTT	CASSPTGTENQPQHF
TRBV5-1	.	TRBJ2-3	.	TGCGCCAGCAGCCAGGGACGGACTAGCACAGATACGCAGTATTTT	CASSQGRTSTDTQYF
TRBV4-3	.	TRBJ2-1	.	TGCGCCAGCAGCCAAGATCGCAGCTCCTACAATGAGCAGTTCTTC	CASSQDRSSYNEQFF